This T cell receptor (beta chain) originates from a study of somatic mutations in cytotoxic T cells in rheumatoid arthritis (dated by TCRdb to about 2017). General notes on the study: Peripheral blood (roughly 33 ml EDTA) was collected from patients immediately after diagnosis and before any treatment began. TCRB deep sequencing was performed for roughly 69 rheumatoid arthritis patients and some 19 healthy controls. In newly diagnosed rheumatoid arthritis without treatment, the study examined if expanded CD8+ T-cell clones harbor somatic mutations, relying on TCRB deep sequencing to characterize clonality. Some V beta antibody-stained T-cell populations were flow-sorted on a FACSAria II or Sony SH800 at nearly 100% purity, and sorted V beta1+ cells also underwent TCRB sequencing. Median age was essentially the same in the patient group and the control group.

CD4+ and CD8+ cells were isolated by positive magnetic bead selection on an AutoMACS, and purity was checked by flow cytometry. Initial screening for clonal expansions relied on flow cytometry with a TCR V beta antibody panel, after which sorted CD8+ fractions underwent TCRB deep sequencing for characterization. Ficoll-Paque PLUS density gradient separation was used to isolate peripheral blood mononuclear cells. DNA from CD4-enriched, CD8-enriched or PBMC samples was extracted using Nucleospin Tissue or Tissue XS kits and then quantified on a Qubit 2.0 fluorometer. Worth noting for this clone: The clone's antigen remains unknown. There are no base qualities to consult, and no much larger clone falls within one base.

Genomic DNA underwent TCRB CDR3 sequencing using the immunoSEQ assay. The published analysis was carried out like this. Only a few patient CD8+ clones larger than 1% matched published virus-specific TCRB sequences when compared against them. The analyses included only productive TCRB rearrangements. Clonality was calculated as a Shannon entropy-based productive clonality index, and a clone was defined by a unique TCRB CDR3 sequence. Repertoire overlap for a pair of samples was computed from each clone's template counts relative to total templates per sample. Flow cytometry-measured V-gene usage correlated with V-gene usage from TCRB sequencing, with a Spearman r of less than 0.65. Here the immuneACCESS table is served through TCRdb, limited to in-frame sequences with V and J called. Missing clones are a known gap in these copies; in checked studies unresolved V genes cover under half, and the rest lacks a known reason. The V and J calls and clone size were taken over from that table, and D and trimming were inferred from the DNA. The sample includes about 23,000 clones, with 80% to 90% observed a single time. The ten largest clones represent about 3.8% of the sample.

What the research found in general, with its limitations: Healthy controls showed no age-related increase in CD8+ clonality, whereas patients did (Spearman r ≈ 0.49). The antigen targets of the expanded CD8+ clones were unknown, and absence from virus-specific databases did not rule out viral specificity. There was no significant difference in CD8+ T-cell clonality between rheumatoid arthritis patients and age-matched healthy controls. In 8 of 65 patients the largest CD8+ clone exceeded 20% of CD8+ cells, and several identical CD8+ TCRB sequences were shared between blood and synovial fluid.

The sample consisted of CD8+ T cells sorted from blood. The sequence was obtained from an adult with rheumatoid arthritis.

The DNA sequence reads TGTGCCAGTAGTATAGCCCTCCGGACAGGGATGGGCACCGGGGAGCTGTTTTTT. Translation gives CASSIALRTGMGTGELFF. The chain is assembled from TRBV19 and TRBJ2-2; 8 nucleotides in the junction match TRBD1. The CDR3 covers 18 residues, taking in both the cysteine and the phenylalanine. Of the read, only the CDR3 DNA is kept; its 54 bases are in frame from base 1. V and J are trimmed by 1 base and 4 bases, and the gene matches miss 11 bases of the junction. CDR1 and CDR2 were assigned from the germline V gene (reference sequence) as LNHDA and SQIVND.